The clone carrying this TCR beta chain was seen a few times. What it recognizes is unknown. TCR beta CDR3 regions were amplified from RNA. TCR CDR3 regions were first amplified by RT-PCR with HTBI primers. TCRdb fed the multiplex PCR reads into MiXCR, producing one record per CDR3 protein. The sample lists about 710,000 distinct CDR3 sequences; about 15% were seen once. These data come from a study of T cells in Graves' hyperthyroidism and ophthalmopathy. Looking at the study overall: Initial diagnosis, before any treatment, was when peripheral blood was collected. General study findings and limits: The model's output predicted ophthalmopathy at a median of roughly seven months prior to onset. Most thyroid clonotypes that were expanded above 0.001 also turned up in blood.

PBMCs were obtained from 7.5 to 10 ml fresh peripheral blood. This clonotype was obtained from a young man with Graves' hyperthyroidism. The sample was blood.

CDR3 sequence reads: CATSTVGNQPQHF. CDR3 DNA sequence: TGTGCCACCAGTACAGTCGGCAATCAGCCCCAGCATTTT. The V and J genes are TRBV24-1 and TRBJ1-5; D remains unclear. This CDR3 is built from 13 residues. The germline V and J ends were trimmed by 6 bases and 2 bases, with 7 bases remaining between them. Germline V gene sequence: CDR1 KGHDR, CDR2 SFDVKD.